A few counts support the clone carrying this TCR beta chain. This specimen belongs to a study of early T cells in non-severe SARS-CoV-2 infection. The protocol attached unique molecular identifiers to individual cDNA molecules. TCRdb re-called the 5' RACE reads through MiXCR, storing one row per CDR3 protein. The sample contains approximately 98,000 distinct CDR3 sequences, around an eighth of which appear only once. The V end was cut by 6 bases, the J end by 5 bases, with 16 bases between. This CDR3 is built from 14 residues. Germline-derived CDR1 and CDR2 are MNHNY and SVGAGI (reference sequence). Sequenced: whole blood. The clonotype was recovered from an adult who was a healthcare worker with PCR-confirmed SARS-CoV-2 infection or an uninfected control (not recorded which). J is TRBJ2-5 and V is TRBV6-6; D uncertain. This CDR3 is CASRSDVVLETQYF. CDR3 nucleotide sequence: TGTGCCAGCAGATCCGACGTTGTACTGGAGACCCAGTACTTC.